This entry lists 20 T cell receptor beta chains sequenced from one sample in a study of beta chain features in type 1 diabetes. Findings of the study overall: TCRB CDR3 length was moderately but significantly reduced in all four CD4+ subsets of Type 1 diabetes patients.

cDNA synthesis used the whole RNA isolate, giving expressed TCRB sequences. Sequencing used immunoSEQ multiplex PCR; TCRdb keeps in-frame clones, though not all of them. The sample shows around 170,000 clones, 9% of them seen only once. Their specific antigens are unknown. The sequenced sample consisted of central memory CD4+ T cells from blood. These receptors were collected from a woman in her 30s with type 1 diabetes.

This clone was counted between two and nine times. V gene TRBV6-5 combines with J gene TRBJ2-7; D gene ambiguous. Between the trimmed V and J ends, which lost 6 bases and 5 bases, there was a span of 20 bases. The CDR3 runs to 15 residues. Per germline, CDR1 MNHEY and CDR2 SVGAGI. CDR3 sequence reads: CASRRSAPRANEQYF. CDR3 in DNA: TGTGCCAGCAGGCGATCTGCCCCCCGTGCGAACGAGCAGTACTTC.

V gene TRBV6-1 combines with J gene TRBJ2-3; 10 bases match TRBD2. Trimming removed 3 bases from V and 4 bases from J; junction bases left unmatched: 10. The CDR3 consists of 17 residues. The germline V gene encodes CDR1 MNHNS and CDR2 SASEGT. The CDR3 coding sequence is TGTGCCAGCAGTGATCTTCTAGCGGGAGATCCTCCAGATACGCAGTATTTT. It codes for CASSDLLAGDPPDTQYF.

This clone has a handful of counts. The CDR3 bases are TGCAGCGTATCGACAGGTCAGGGAGTCTACGAGCAGTACTTC. Translated: CSVSTGQGVYEQYF. The rearrangement uses TRBV29-1 and TRBJ2-7; maybe TRBD1 (6 bases). There are 14 residues in the CDR3. Germline loops: CDR1 SQVTM, CDR2 ANQGSEA. Trimming stripped 6 bases from V and 3 bases from J, with 18 bases between.

There are a few counts of this clone. The chain combines TRBV6-4 with TRBJ2-1; 7 nucleotides match TRBD2. The CDR3 runs 14 residues. The germline V gene encodes CDR1 MRHNA and CDR2 SNTAGT. Trimming removed 3 bases from V and 4 bases from J; junction bases left unmatched: 3. The CDR3 sequence is CASSEEAGYNEQFF. In DNA, the CDR3 is TGTGCCAGCAGTGAAGAAGCGGGGTACAATGAGCAGTTCTTC.

This clone was counted a few times. The chain is built from TRBV7-9 and TRBJ2-1; 9 bases map to TRBD2. CDR1 and CDR2 from the germline V gene are SEHNR and FQNEAQ (reference sequence). V dropped 0 bases and J dropped 5; count of bases not matched to a gene: 8. This CDR3 has 17 residues. CDR3 nucleotides: TGTGCCAGCAGCTTAGCGCCCGGACTAGCGATCAACAATGAGCAGTTCTTC. Translated: CASSLAPGLAINNEQFF.

CDR3 DNA: TGTGCCAGCAGCCAGGACAGGGCCCAGGGCTATGGCTACACCTTC. This gives the protein CASSQDRAQGYGYTF. This chain connects TRBV14 to TRBJ1-2; TRBD1 aligns across 8 bases. The CDR3 is 15 residues long. V shed 3 bases, J shed 4 bases, and the junction held 7 bases outside the gene matches. The V gene's germline CDR1 is SGHDN and CDR2 FVKESK. The full variable domain, in which reference TRBV14 and TRBJ1-2 provide the parts outside the CDR3, is EAGVTQFPSHSVIEKGQTVTLRCDPISGHDNLYWYRRVMGKEIKFLLHFVKESKQDESGMPNNRFLAERTGGTYSTLKVQPAELEDSGVYFCASSQDRAQGYGYTFGSGTRLTVV.

This clone was found many times. The chain has TRBV28 and TRBJ2-5; tentatively, D is TRBD2 (6 bases). The CDR3 length is 12 residues. Germline-derived CDR1 and CDR2 are MDHEN and SYDVKM. Trimming stripped 9 bases from V and 5 bases from J, with 13 bases between. The CDR3 DNA sequence: TGTGCCAGTAGCCGGGAGACGGAGACCCAGTACTTC. It yields the protein CASSRETETQYF.

The V and J genes are TRBV19 and TRBJ1-2; D gene unclear. The CDR3 extends over 14 amino acids. Trimming cost V 3 bases and J 4 bases, with 12 bases left between them. The germline V gene encodes CDR1 LNHDA and CDR2 SQIVND (reference sequence). The CDR3 sequence: CASSMGTAGYGYTF. Written as DNA, the CDR3 is TGTGCCAGTAGTATGGGCACGGCGGGCTATGGCTACACCTTC.

This clone has a handful of counts. The rearrangement joins TRBV6-5 to TRBJ2-1; 9 nucleotides align to TRBD2. V lost 4 bases to trimming and J lost 6 bases; unmatched junction nucleotides: 7. This CDR3 is built from 15 residues. The germline V gene has CDR1 MNHEY and CDR2 SVGAGI. In nucleotides, the CDR3 is TGTGCCAGCAGTTCCCCCGGACTAGCGTCCAATGAGCAGTTCTTC. Amino acid sequence: CASSSPGLASNEQFF.

V and J are TRBV18 and TRBJ2-1; 11 nucleotides align to TRBD2. CDR1 KGHSH and CDR2 LQKENI come from the germline V gene. V was clipped by 3 bases and J by 5 bases; unmatched bases: 0. The CDR3 runs to 14 residues. In DNA form, the CDR3 reads TGTGCCAGCTCACCGGGACTAGCGGACAATGAGCAGTTCTTC. Translated: CASSPGLADNEQFF.

This chain uses TRBV4-1 with TRBJ2-6, with a weak D call TRBD1 (6 bases). Trimming took off 3 bases at V and 1 base at J, with 16 bases between the two ends. The germline CDR1 and CDR2 sequences are MGHRA and YSYEKL. The CDR3 covers 18 residues. CDR3 residues: CASSHPRTRGSGANVLTF. Written as DNA, the CDR3 is TGCGCCAGCAGCCATCCCCGAACGAGGGGGTCTGGGGCCAACGTCCTGACTTTC.

This clone came up a few times. The rearrangement links TRBV9 to TRBJ2-1; weak D call: TRBD1 (6 bases). V shed 3 bases and J shed 4 bases, with 11 bases lying between them. The germline gives CDR1 SGDLS, CDR2 YYNGEE. This CDR3 region has 14 residues. The CDR3 sequence is CASSEGTQYNEQFF. CDR3 DNA: TGTGCCAGCAGCGAAGGGACACAATACAATGAGCAGTTCTTC.

In its sample, this clone was seen a few times. This sequence joins TRBV30 and TRBJ1-3; no reliable D call. Germline V gene data show CDR1 as GTSNPN and CDR2 as SVGIG (reference sequence). The V and J ends lost 1 base and 0 bases respectively, with 13 bases between them. The CDR3 sequence is 16 residues long. The CDR3 sequence: CAWSGMRLFSGNTIYF. The CDR3 DNA reads as TGTGCCTGGAGTGGGATGAGGCTATTCTCTGGAAACACCATATATTTT.

The J gene is TRBJ1-1, the V gene TRBV28; no reliable D call. The CDR3 consists of 15 residues. From germline, CDR1 is MDHEN and CDR2 SYDVKM. Trimming removed 5 bases at V and 7 bases at J, with 20 bases between. In DNA form, the CDR3 reads TGTGCCAGCAGTCCCCCCACTTCGCTCTTAGATGAAGCTTTCTTT. The encoded protein is CASSPPTSLLDEAFF.

The chain is built from TRBV2 and TRBJ1-5, with 9 bases aligning to TRBD1. The V gene end was trimmed by 7 bases and the J gene end by 2 bases; junction bases not matched to a gene: 9. The CDR3 runs 16 residues. CDR1 is SNHLY and CDR2 is FYNNEI in the germline V gene. Here the CDR3 reads CASNTGQGNGNQPQHF. The DNA for the CDR3 is TGTGCCAGCAATACCGGACAGGGGAACGGCAATCAGCCCCAGCATTTT.

In its sample, this clone was seen a few times. V gene TRBV6-5 combines with J gene TRBJ1-4; tentatively, D is TRBD1 (6 bases). The CDR3 is 13 residues long. The germline V and J ends were trimmed by 6 bases and 8 bases, with 13 bases remaining between them. Germline V lookup: CDR1 MNHEY, CDR2 SVGAGI. CDR3 in amino acids: CASRAGGDEKLFF. The CDR3 DNA reads as TGTGCCAGCAGGGCGGGGGGCGACGAAAAACTGTTTTTT.

This clone was observed a few times. This rearrangement joins TRBV23-1 to TRBJ2-7, with D perhaps matching TRBD2 (6 bases). TRBV23-1 is flagged as an ORF with uncertain function. V was shortened by 6 bases and J by 3 bases, with 18 bases between the two germline ends. This CDR3 comprises 15 residues. This CDR3 is CASSQDRDSYYEQYF. In nucleotides, the CDR3 is TGCGCCAGCAGCCAAGACCGGGACTCTTACTACGAGCAGTACTTC.

In its sample, this clone was seen a few times. The chain couples TRBV18 to TRBJ1-4, with 8 bases aligning to TRBD1. The CDR3 has 16 amino acids. The germline V gene has CDR1 KGHSH and CDR2 LQKENI. V shed 3 bases and J 5 bases; nucleotides not matched to a gene: 8. The chain's CDR3 is CASSPDRESANEKLFF. The CDR3 nucleotides are TGTGCCAGCTCACCGGACAGGGAATCCGCAAATGAAAAACTGTTTTTT.

This clone was counted between two and nine times. The DNA of the CDR3 is TGTGCCAGCGGGGGAAGGGGAGGAAGTTCCTACGAGCAGTACTTC. Amino acid sequence: CASGGRGGSSYEQYF. V is TRBV2 and J is TRBJ2-7, with D possibly being TRBD2 (6 bases). The V gene lost 8 bases and the J gene lost 1 base, with 18 bases spanning the gap. This CDR3 has 15 residues. From germline, CDR1 is SNHLY and CDR2 FYNNEI.

Details on this clone: The sample carries other DNA sequences with the same CDR3. The chain has TRBV18 and TRBJ2-5; possible D gene TRBD1, 5 bases. The germline V gene has CDR1 KGHSH and CDR2 LQKENI. Trimming stripped 2 bases from V and 4 bases from J, with 11 bases between. CDR3 length equals 14 residues. The CDR3 reads CASSPGQGRETQYF. The DNA for the CDR3 is TGTGCCAGCTCACCAGGGCAGGGTAGAGAGACCCAGTACTTC.